This T cell receptor beta chain appears in the sequencing data of a study of Tregs in tolerant kidney transplant recipients. Libraries were prepared by immunoSEQ multiplex PCR; TCRdb keeps only in-frame clonotypes and omits some of them. The data show 1,500 to 2,000 clones, with about two thirds seen just once and about 4% held by the top ten. As for this clone: Its antigen is not known.

The germline CDR1 and CDR2 sequences are SGHAT and FQNNGV. Trimming shortened V by 0 bases and J by 9 bases, and 14 bases separated the two germline ends. The CDR3 is made up of 15 amino acids. This TCR was sampled from a human donor in good health. V gene TRBV11-2 combines with J gene TRBJ2-2; D is undetermined. The sample consisted of CD8+ T cells from blood cultured with allogeneic cells. CDR3 amino acids: CASSLDLAVYRELFF. The CDR3 DNA sequence: TGTGCCAGCAGCTTAGACCTGGCGGTATATCGGGAGCTGTTTTTT.